The entry below describes one T cell receptor (beta chain). The antigen is undetermined. This sample was taken from a study of beta chain features in type 1 diabetes. Findings of the study overall: Although PCR might favor shorter templates, it would do so equally in patients and controls. Significant though moderate, a shortening of TCRB CDR3s appeared in all four CD4+ subsets of Type 1 diabetes patients.

One heparinised blood draw, averaging about 100 mL, came from each donor. Sorted populations were all over 98% pure. The authors reverse transcribed all of the isolated RNA, so sequencing captured expressed TCRB transcripts. There were around 3.5 million reads on average in the naive, central memory and regulatory T cell samples. Produced via immunoSEQ multiplex PCR; TCRdb's table is partial and in-frame only. The sample yields around 160,000 clones, about 8.3% seen once. The sequencing input was central memory CD4+ T cells from blood. The origin of this receptor is a woman aged 18 to 35 with type 1 diabetes.

The DNA for the CDR3 is TGCGCCAGCAGTCAATCGTCAACTTTCGGGGGGCGGGTAGAAGCTTTCTTT. This gives the protein CASSQSSTFGGRVEAFF. This chain connects TRBV23-1 to TRBJ1-1, with TRBD1 as a possible D gene (6 bases). TRBV23-1 is labeled an ORF, and its function is uncertain. The CDR3 runs to 17 residues. Trimming left V 0 bases short and J 8 bases short, with 22 bases between.